The present entry profiles one TCR beta chain with its context. Measured with immunoSEQ multiplex PCR; TCRdb has only the in-frame clones, and not every one. The sample yields under 400,000 clones, approximately 88% seen once. These data originate in a study of cytomegalovirus exposure and HLA in healthy donors. The V and J ends lost 4 bases and 4 bases, in that order; junction bases with no gene match: 7. The length of the CDR3 is 15 residues. The germline V gene has CDR1 SGDLS and CDR2 YYNGEE. The TCR originated in a young man in good health and CMV-seronegative. The V gene is TRBV9, the J gene TRBJ1-4, with TRBD1 matching 7 bases. Input material: PBMCs. The CDR3, as DNA: TGTGCCAGCAGCCCACACAGGGGTTATAATGAAAAACTGTTTTTT. It is translated as CASSPHRGYNEKLFF.